Below, 25 T cell receptor beta chains from the same sample are listed, as sequenced in a study of cytomegalovirus exposure and HLA in healthy donors. It was with 60 Vbeta and 13 Jbeta primers that the PCR ran. Profiled with immunoSEQ multiplex PCR; TCRdb holds only in-frame clones, not every one. The repertoire has roughly 100,000 clones, over 75% of them found once; the top ten carry around 5%. The sequenced material came from PBMCs. The receptors stem from a man younger than 45 in good health and CMV-seropositive.

The CDR3 nucleotides are TGTGCCAGCAGGGTAGCGGGAGCCCACGAGCAGTACTTC. Encoded protein: CASRVAGAHEQYF. This sequence joins TRBV7-9 and TRBJ2-7, with TRBD2 identical over 9 bases. The CDR3 covers 13 residues. V was pared by 6 bases and J by 5 bases, with 5 bases of the junction left unmatched. Germline V gene lookup returns CDR1 SEHNR and CDR2 FQNEAQ (reference sequence).

This rearrangement joins TRBV6-7 to TRBJ2-5, with 10 bases matching TRBD1. TRBV6-7 is an ORF; its function is uncertain. V lost 4 bases, J lost 4 bases, and 12 bases stayed unmatched. The length of the CDR3 is 17 residues. The chain's CDR3 is CASSFDLVGQGGETQYF. The CDR3 DNA reads TGTGCCAGCAGTTTCGATCTAGTCGGACAGGGGGGAGAGACCCAGTACTTC.

This clone was seen a few times. CDR3 sequence: CASSSRVSTSGSTDTQYF. In DNA, the CDR3 is TGTGCCAGCAGCTCCAGAGTATCGACTAGCGGGAGCACAGATACGCAGTATTTT. The chain couples TRBV7-9 to TRBJ2-3; 10 bases line up with TRBD2. V dropped 4 bases and J dropped 0; count of bases not matched to a gene: 10. The CDR3 spans 18 residues. CDR1 SEHNR and CDR2 FQNEAQ come from the germline V gene (reference sequence). Full variable domain (outside the CDR3, taken from reference TRBV7-9 and TRBJ2-3): DTGVSQNPRHKITKRGQNVTFRCDPISEHNRLYWYRQTLGQGPEFLTYFQNEAQLEKSRLLSDRFSAERPKGSFSTLEIQRTEQGDSAMYLCASSSRVSTSGSTDTQYFGPGTRLTVL.

In this sample, this clone turned up a few times. At the DNA level, this CDR3 is encoded by other sequences in the same sample as well. This chain uses TRBV7-8 with TRBJ1-4; D is undetermined. Trimming shortened V by 4 bases and J by 8 bases, and 5 bases separated the two germline ends. Germline V lookup: CDR1 SGHVS, CDR2 FQNEAQ. The CDR3 spans 11 residues. The DNA of the CDR3 is TGTGCCAGCAGCTCTCGGGAAAAACTGTTTTTT. Encoded protein: CASSSREKLFF.

In DNA form, the CDR3 reads TGTGCCAGCAGCCCCGGTTCTGGGAGGGTTAACTACGAGCAGTACTTC. Translating it yields CASSPGSGRVNYEQYF. The chain recombines TRBV7-2 with TRBJ2-7, with 7 bases lining up with TRBD2. The germline CDR1 and CDR2 sequences are SGHTA and FQGNSA. V trimming: 5 bases; J trimming: 3 bases; junction bases outside the gene matches: 13. The CDR3 totals 16 residues. Full variable domain (rest looked up from reference TRBV7-2 and TRBJ2-7): GAGVSQSPSNKVTEKGKDVELRCDPISGHTALYWYRQSLGQGLEFLIYFQGNSAPDKSGLPSDRFSAERTGGSVSTLTIQRTQQEDSAVYLCASSPGSGRVNYEQYFGPGTRLTVT.

DNA for the CDR3: TGCGCCAGCAGCTTGACAGATACAAGGGGCTACACCTTC. Translated, it gives CASSLTDTRGYTF. V is TRBV5-1 and J is TRBJ1-2; D not resolved. Trimming took off 1 base at V and 8 bases at J, with 12 bases between the two ends. The CDR3 loop spans 13 amino acids. The germline CDR1 and CDR2 sequences are SGHRS and YFSETQ.

CDR3 residues: CASTDRAGSGANVLTF. DNA for the CDR3: TGTGCCAGCACGGACAGGGCAGGCTCTGGGGCCAACGTCCTGACTTTC. The genes are TRBV28 and TRBJ2-6; TRBD1 agrees at 8 bases. The V gene's germline CDR1 is MDHEN and CDR2 SYDVKM. This CDR3 has 16 residues. The V segment lost 7 bases and the J segment 0 bases; nucleotides outside the gene matches: 5.

The rearrangement uses TRBV6-6 and TRBJ2-4; possible D gene TRBD1, 5 bases. V dropped 2 bases and J dropped 9 bases, with 14 bases sitting between them. The CDR3 runs 14 residues. CDR1 is MNHNY, CDR2 SVGAGI, per germline (reference sequence). In DNA, the CDR3 is TGTGCCAGCAGTTACGGTCAGGGCCGAGGCATTCAGTACTTC. As protein: CASSYGQGRGIQYF.

V and J are TRBV5-4 and TRBJ2-7; weak D call: TRBD2 (5 bases). Germline CDR1 SGHNT, CDR2 YYREEE (reference sequence). V gave up 5 bases and J gave up 3 bases, with 12 bases separating them. The CDR3 sequence is 13 residues long. The CDR3 loop reads CASSPGRDYEQYF. The CDR3, as DNA: TGTGCCAGCAGTCCAGGACGGGACTACGAGCAGTACTTC.

The rearrangement joins TRBV18 to TRBJ2-4, with a possible D match to TRBD1 (6 bases). The germline V gene has CDR1 KGHSH and CDR2 LQKENI. Deletions cut 4 bases from V and 3 bases from J, with 16 bases between. The CDR3 covers 16 residues. The CDR3 DNA is TGTGCCAGCTCACAAGCAGGGGAATTGGGCAAAAACATTCAGTACTTC. Encoded protein: CASSQAGELGKNIQYF.

The chain couples TRBV6-5 to TRBJ2-5; TRBD2 is a possible D gene (5 bases). Per the germline V gene, CDR1 is MNHEY and CDR2 is SVGAGI. The CDR3 consists of 15 residues. V lost 0 bases, J lost 2 bases, and 10 bases lay in between. CDR3 in amino acids: CASSYSTTTQETQYF. The CDR3 bases are TGTGCCAGCAGTTACTCGACGACTACACAAGAGACCCAGTACTTC.

V gene TRBV6-6 combines with J gene TRBJ1-2; D is ambiguous. CDR3 length: 11 residues. The ends were cut back, 4 bases at V and 5 bases at J, with 5 bases in the middle. Germline V gene lookup returns CDR1 MNHNY and CDR2 SVGAGI (reference sequence). CDR3 sequence: CASSSPYGYTF. Written as DNA, the CDR3 is TGTGCCAGCAGTTCCCCTTATGGCTACACCTTC.

The genes are TRBV28 and TRBJ2-2; D perhaps matches TRBD1 (5 bases). Trimming shortened V by 5 bases and J by 6 bases, and 13 bases separated the two germline ends. This CDR3 is built from 14 residues. CDR1 MDHEN and CDR2 SYDVKM come from the germline V gene. Here the CDR3 DNA reads TGTGCCAGCAGTCGACAGCCCTTATCCGGGGAGCTGTTTTTT. Its translation: CASSRQPLSGELFF.

Here the CDR3 reads CASSFRGANTGELFF. The CDR3 region has the DNA TGCGCCAGCAGCTTCAGGGGCGCGAACACCGGGGAGCTGTTTTTT. J is TRBJ2-2 and V is TRBV5-1; perhaps TRBD1 as D (6 bases). This CDR3 has 15 amino acids. The V and J ends lost 2 bases and 0 bases respectively, with 8 bases between them. Germline V gene lookup returns CDR1 SGHRS and CDR2 YFSETQ.

The chain is built from TRBV27 and TRBJ2-5; the match to TRBD1 covers 8 bases. The trim removed 5 bases at V and 5 bases at J, leaving 4 bases unmatched. Looked up from germline, CDR1 is MNHEY and CDR2 is SMNVEV (reference sequence). The CDR3 covers 13 residues. The CDR3 coding sequence is TGTGCCAGCAGTCGGACAGGGTTTGAGACCCAGTACTTC. This gives the protein CASSRTGFETQYF.

This chain connects TRBV6-6 to TRBJ2-6; no clear D. The CDR3 has 15 residues. Trimming left V 4 bases short and J 3 bases short, with 10 bases between. CDR1 is MNHNY, CDR2 SVGAGI, per germline (reference sequence). CDR3 sequence reads: CASSLIPRGANVLTF. CDR3 DNA sequence: TGTGCCAGCAGTTTGATCCCGCGTGGGGCCAACGTCCTGACTTTC.

CDR3 in amino acids: CASSVGQRNTEAFF. The CDR3 nucleotides are TGTGCCAGCAGCGTAGGACAGAGAAACACTGAAGCTTTCTTT. The chain combines TRBV9 with TRBJ1-1; D possibly corresponds to TRBD1 (5 bases). The V and J ends lost 0 bases and 2 bases respectively, with 8 bases between them. The CDR3 covers 14 residues. Germline V lookup: CDR1 SGDLS, CDR2 YYNGEE.

The chain links TRBV9 to TRBJ1-1; D is undetermined. This CDR3 comprises 16 residues. The germline CDR1 and CDR2 sequences are SGDLS and YYNGEE. Trimming took off 0 bases at V and 5 bases at J, with 17 bases between the two ends. In DNA form, the CDR3 reads TGTGCCAGCAGCGTAGACTCGGACTGGGGAGAAACTGAAGCTTTCTTT. Its translation: CASSVDSDWGETEAFF.

The chain couples TRBV13 to TRBJ1-2, with 8 bases aligning to TRBD1. The CDR3 has 15 residues. Germline lookup yields CDR1 PRHDT and CDR2 FYEKMQ (reference sequence). Trimming cost V 4 bases and J 2 bases; bases outside gene matches: 6. This CDR3 reads CASSSRTGNNYGYTF. DNA of the CDR3: TGTGCCAGCAGCTCTCGGACAGGGAACAACTATGGCTACACCTTC.

As concerns this clone: Other DNA sequences in this sample translate to the same CDR3. The chain uses TRBV9 and TRBJ1-5; the match to TRBD1 covers 9 bases. The V segment lost 0 bases and the J segment 2 bases; nucleotides outside the gene matches: 0. The V gene's germline CDR1 is SGDLS and CDR2 YYNGEE. CDR3 length: 15 residues. CDR3 residues: CASSVGTGGNQPQHF. The DNA of the CDR3 is TGTGCCAGCAGCGTAGGGACAGGGGGCAATCAGCCCCAGCATTTT.

The J gene is TRBJ2-5, the V gene TRBV6-1; D is perhaps TRBD1 (6 bases). Germline-derived CDR1 and CDR2 are MNHNS and SASEGT. CDR3 length equals 14 residues. V lost 6 bases to trimming and J lost 5 bases, with 16 bases between them. The CDR3 protein is CASRKGQPEETQYF. The CDR3 DNA is TGTGCCAGCAGGAAGGGACAACCAGAGGAGACCCAGTACTTC.

The chain is built from TRBV19 and TRBJ2-3, with a weak D call TRBD1 (5 bases). Germline V gene lookup returns CDR1 LNHDA and CDR2 SQIVND (reference sequence). The CDR3 totals 13 residues. Trimming cost V 4 bases and J 8 bases, with 13 bases left between them. CDR3: CASSNNRPPTQYF. The CDR3 DNA reads as TGTGCCAGTAGTAACAACAGGCCTCCTACGCAGTATTTT.

This chain uses TRBV9 with TRBJ2-7, with D possibly TRBD2 on 5 matching bases. V gave up 10 bases and J gave up 6 bases, with 14 bases separating them. The CDR3 extends over 11 amino acids. Germline lookup yields CDR1 SGDLS and CDR2 YYNGEE. Written as DNA, the CDR3 is TGTGCCTCCTCACGGGATGGCGAGCAGTACTTC. It yields the protein CASSRDGEQYF.

This chain connects TRBV7-9 to TRBJ1-3; unclear D gene. Germline-derived CDR1 and CDR2 are SEHNR and FQNEAQ (reference sequence). V lost 2 bases and J 0 bases, leaving 5 bases between the germline ends. The CDR3 extends over 14 amino acids. In nucleotides, the CDR3 is TGTGCCAGCAGCTTAACAATCTCTGGAAACACCATATATTTT. Translated, it gives CASSLTISGNTIYF.

The J gene is TRBJ2-7, the V gene TRBV4-3; the D gene is possibly TRBD2 (6 bases). CDR1 is LGHNA, CDR2 YSLEER, per germline. V shed 0 bases and J shed 0 bases, with 9 bases lying between them. The CDR3 is made up of 15 amino acids. This CDR3 is CASSQEEGTSYEQYF. The CDR3 DNA is TGCGCCAGCAGCCAAGAGGAGGGGACCTCCTACGAGCAGTACTTC.